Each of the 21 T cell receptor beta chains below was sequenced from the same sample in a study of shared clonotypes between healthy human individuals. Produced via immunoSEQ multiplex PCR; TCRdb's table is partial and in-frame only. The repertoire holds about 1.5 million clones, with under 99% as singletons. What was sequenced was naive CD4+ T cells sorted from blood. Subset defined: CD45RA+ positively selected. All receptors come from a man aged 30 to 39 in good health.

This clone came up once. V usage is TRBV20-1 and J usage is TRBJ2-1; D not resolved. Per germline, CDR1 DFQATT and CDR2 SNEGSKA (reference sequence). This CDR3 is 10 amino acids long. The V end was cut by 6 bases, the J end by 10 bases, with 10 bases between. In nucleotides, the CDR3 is TGCAGTGCGGTGACTGGGGAGCAGTTCTTC. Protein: CSAVTGEQFF.

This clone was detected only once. DNA for the CDR3: TGTGCCAGTAACCGCCGAGAAAAACTGTTTTTT. It codes for CASNRREKLFF. The chain recombines TRBV5-5 with TRBJ1-4, with unresolved D. The V end lost 8 bases, the J end lost 8 bases, and 10 bases lay between the germline ends. The CDR3 is 11 residues long. CDR1 and CDR2 (germline): SGHKS, YYEKEE (reference sequence).

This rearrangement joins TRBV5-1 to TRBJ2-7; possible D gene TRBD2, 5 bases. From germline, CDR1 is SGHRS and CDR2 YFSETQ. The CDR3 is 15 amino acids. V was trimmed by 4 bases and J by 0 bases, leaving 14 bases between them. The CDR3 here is CASSPTPEGSYEQYF. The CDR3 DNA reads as TGCGCCAGCAGCCCGACTCCTGAGGGCTCCTACGAGCAGTACTTC.

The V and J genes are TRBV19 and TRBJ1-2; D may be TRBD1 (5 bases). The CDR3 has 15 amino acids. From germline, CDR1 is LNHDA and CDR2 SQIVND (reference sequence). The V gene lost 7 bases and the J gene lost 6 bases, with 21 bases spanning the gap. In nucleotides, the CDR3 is TGTGCCAGTACCCGTGGGGAGAGGGGTTGGAATGGCTACACCTTC. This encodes CASTRGERGWNGYTF. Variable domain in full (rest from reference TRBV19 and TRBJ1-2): DGGITQSPKYLFRKEGQNVTLSCEQNLNHDAMYWYRQDPGQGLRLIYYSQIVNDFQKGDIAEGYSVSREKKESFPLTVTSAQKNPTAFYLCASTRGERGWNGYTFGSGTRLTVV.

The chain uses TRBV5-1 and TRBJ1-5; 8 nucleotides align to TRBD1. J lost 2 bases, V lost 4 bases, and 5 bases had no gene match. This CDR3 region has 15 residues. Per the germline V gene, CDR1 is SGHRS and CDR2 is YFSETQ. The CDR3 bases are TGCGCCAGCAGCCGCACAGGGGGGGGCAATCAGCCCCAGCATTTT. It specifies CASSRTGGGNQPQHF.

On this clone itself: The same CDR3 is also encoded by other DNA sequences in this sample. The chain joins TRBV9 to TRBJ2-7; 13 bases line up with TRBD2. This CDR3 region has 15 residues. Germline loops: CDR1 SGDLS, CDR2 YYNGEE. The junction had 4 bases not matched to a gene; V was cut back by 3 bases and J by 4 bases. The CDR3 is CASSAGTSGIYEQYF. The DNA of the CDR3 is TGTGCCAGCAGCGCCGGGACTAGCGGGATATACGAGCAGTACTTC.

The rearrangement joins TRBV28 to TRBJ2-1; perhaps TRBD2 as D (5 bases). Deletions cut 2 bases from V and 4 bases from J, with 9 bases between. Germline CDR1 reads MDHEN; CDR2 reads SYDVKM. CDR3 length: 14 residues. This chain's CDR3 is CASSLREKYNEQFF. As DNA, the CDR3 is TGTGCCAGCAGTTTACGGGAAAAGTACAATGAGCAGTTCTTC.

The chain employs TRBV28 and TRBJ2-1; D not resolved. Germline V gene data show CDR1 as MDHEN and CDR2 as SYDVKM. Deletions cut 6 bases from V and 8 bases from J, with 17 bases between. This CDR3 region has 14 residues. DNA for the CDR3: TGTGCCAGCAGCCCACCAGAAGGCCGTTATGAGCAGTTCTTC. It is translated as CASSPPEGRYEQFF. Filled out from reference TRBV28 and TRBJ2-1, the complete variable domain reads DVKVTQSSRYLVKRTGEKVFLECVQDMDHENMFWYRQDPGLGLRLIYFSYDVKMKEKGDIPEGYSVSREKKERFSLILESASTNQTSMYLCASSPPEGRYEQFFGPGTRLTVL.

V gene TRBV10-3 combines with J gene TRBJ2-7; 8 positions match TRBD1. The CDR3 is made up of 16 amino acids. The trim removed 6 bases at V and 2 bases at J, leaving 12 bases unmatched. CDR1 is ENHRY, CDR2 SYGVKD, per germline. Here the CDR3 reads CAIRGGTGGTPYEQYF. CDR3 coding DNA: TGTGCCATCAGGGGCGGAACAGGGGGGACTCCCTACGAGCAGTACTTC.

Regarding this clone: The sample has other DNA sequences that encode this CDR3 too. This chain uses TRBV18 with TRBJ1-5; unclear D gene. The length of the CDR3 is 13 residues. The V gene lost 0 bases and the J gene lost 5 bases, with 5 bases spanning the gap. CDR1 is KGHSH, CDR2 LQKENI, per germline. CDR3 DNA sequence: TGTGCCAGCTCACCACCGGGATATCAGCCCCAGCATTTT. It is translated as CASSPPGYQPQHF.

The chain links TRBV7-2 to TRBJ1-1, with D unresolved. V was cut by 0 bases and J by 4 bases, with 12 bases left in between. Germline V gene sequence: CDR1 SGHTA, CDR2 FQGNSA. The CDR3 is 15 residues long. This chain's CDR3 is CASSLARKTFTEAFF. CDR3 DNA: TGTGCCAGCAGCTTAGCGCGAAAGACTTTCACTGAAGCTTTCTTT. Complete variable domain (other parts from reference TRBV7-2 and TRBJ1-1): GAGVSQSPSNKVTEKGKDVELRCDPISGHTALYWYRQSLGQGLEFLIYFQGNSAPDKSGLPSDRFSAERTGGSVSTLTIQRTQQEDSAVYLCASSLARKTFTEAFFGQGTRLTVV.

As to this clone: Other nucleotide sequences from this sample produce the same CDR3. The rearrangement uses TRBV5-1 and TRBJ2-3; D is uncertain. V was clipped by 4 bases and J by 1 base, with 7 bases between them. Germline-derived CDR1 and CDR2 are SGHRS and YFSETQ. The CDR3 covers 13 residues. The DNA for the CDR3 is TGCGCCAGCAGCCCCCCCCGCACAGATACGCAGTATTTT. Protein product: CASSPPRTDTQYF.

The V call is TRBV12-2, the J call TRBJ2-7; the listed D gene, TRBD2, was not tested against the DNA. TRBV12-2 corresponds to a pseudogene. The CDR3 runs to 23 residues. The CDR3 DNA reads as TGTGCAAGTCGCGGTTCCTCCTCAGCGCCAATGCCGGGTTCGACGCGGGAGTTCCACGAGCAGTACTTC. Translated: CASRGSSSAPMPGSTREFHEQYF.

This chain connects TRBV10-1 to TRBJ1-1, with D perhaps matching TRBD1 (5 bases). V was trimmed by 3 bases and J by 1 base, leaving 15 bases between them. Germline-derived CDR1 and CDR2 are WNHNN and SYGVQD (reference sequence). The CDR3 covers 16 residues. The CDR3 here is CASSESKRGPNTEAFF. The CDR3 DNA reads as TGCGCCAGCAGTGAAAGTAAGAGGGGCCCGAACACTGAAGCTTTCTTT.

The CDR3 DNA sequence: TGTGCCAGCAGGCACACAGATACGCAGTATTTT. Its protein is CASRHTDTQYF. V gene TRBV21-1 combines with J gene TRBJ2-3. TRBV21-1 is assigned pseudogene status. CDR3 length: 11 residues.

CDR3 bases: TGTGCCAGCTCACCTAATAGCGGGGACTACAATGAGCAGTTCTTC. It encodes CASSPNSGDYNEQFF. The chain joins TRBV18 to TRBJ2-1, with 8 bases identical to TRBD2. Germline loops: CDR1 KGHSH, CDR2 LQKENI. CDR3 length: 15 residues. Germline trimming cut 3 bases from V and 3 bases from J; bases unmatched to any gene: 4.

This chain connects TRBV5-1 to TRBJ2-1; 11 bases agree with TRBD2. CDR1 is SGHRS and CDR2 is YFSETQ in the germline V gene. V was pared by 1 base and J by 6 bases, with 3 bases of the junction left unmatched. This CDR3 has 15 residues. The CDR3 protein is CASSLSLAGANEQFF. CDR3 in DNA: TGCGCCAGCAGCTTGTCACTAGCGGGAGCCAATGAGCAGTTCTTC.

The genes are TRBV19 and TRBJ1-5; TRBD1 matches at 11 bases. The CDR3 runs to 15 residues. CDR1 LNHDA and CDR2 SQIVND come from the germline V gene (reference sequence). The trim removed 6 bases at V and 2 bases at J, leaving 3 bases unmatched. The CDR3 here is CASRDRGLGNQPQHF. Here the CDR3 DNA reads TGTGCCAGTAGGGACAGGGGGCTCGGCAATCAGCCCCAGCATTTT. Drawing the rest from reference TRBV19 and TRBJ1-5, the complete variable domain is DGGITQSPKYLFRKEGQNVTLSCEQNLNHDAMYWYRQDPGQGLRLIYYSQIVNDFQKGDIAEGYSVSREKKESFPLTVTSAQKNPTAFYLCASRDRGLGNQPQHFGDGTRLSIL.

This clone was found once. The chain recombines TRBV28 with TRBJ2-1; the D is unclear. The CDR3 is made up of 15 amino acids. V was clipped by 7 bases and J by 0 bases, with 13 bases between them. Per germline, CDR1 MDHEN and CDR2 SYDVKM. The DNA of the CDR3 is TGTGCCAGCAACTATCTCCGAGTCTCCTACAATGAGCAGTTCTTC. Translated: CASNYLRVSYNEQFF. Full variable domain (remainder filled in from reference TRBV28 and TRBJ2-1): DVKVTQSSRYLVKRTGEKVFLECVQDMDHENMFWYRQDPGLGLRLIYFSYDVKMKEKGDIPEGYSVSREKKERFSLILESASTNQTSMYLCASNYLRVSYNEQFFGPGTRLTVL.

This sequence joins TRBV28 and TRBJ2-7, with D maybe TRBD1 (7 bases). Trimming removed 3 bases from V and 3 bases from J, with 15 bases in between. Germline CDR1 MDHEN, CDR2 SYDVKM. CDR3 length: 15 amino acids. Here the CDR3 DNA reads TGTGCCAGCAGTTTGGTACAGGGGACTTTCTACGAGCAGTACTTC. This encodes CASSLVQGTFYEQYF.

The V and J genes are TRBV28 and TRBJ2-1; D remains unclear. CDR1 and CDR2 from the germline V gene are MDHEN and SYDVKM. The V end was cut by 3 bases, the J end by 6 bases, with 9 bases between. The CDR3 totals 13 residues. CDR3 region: CASSFYSLNEQFF. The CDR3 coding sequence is TGTGCCAGCAGTTTTTACAGCCTCAATGAGCAGTTCTTC.